Below, 8 T cell receptor beta chains from the same sample are listed, as sequenced in a study of cytomegalovirus exposure and HLA in healthy donors (dated by TCRdb to the late 2010s). Receptor libraries were prepared by the immunoSEQ multiplex PCR assay. For the multiplex PCR, a mixture combining 60 forward primers for TCR Vbeta segments and 13 reverse primers for TCR Jbeta segments was used. TCRdb carries this immuneACCESS record with in-frame sequences only. Its versions omit some clonotypes, under half of them owing to an unresolved V gene in the studies checked, with the rest unexplained. For this sample the table gives some 150,000 clones, of which roughly 80% were detected only once. The top ten hold 1.5% to 2% of the sample. Sample: PBMCs. The source is a female donor in good health and CMV-seronegative.

V is TRBV6-1 and J is TRBJ2-4; possibly TRBD1 for D (5 bases). CDR1 and CDR2 from the germline V gene are MNHNS and SASEGT. The CDR3 runs to 14 residues. V lost 6 bases, J lost 0 bases, and 9 bases lay in between. The CDR3 DNA reads TGTGCCAGCAGGGAGACAGTAGCCAAAAACATTCAGTACTTC. Its translation: CASRETVAKNIQYF.

The chain is built from TRBV11-3 and TRBJ1-1, with D unresolved. CDR1 is SGHNT, CDR2 YENEEA, per germline. Trimming took 5 bases from V and 7 from J, leaving 14 bases between them. This CDR3 region has 13 residues. DNA for the CDR3: TGTGCCAGCAGCCTCCTGGCGGGGAGTGAAGCTTTCTTT. It codes for CASSLLAGSEAFF.

This chain links TRBV19 with TRBJ2-1; 11 positions agree with TRBD2. After removal of 4 bases from V and 4 bases from J, the junction contained 6 bases not matched to a gene. The germline V gene has CDR1 LNHDA and CDR2 SQIVND (reference sequence). The CDR3 covers 16 residues. CDR3 in amino acids: CASSTTGTSGYNEQFF. The CDR3 region has the DNA TGTGCCAGTAGTACTACCGGGACTAGCGGTTACAATGAGCAGTTCTTC.

The chain combines TRBV15 with TRBJ2-1; D might be TRBD1 (6 bases). The V end lost 5 bases, the J end lost 2 bases, and 13 bases lay between the germline ends. Germline V gene data show CDR1 as LNHNV and CDR2 as YYDKDF (reference sequence). CDR3 size: 15 residues. This chain's CDR3 is CATSSGTSTYNEQFF. CDR3 coding DNA: TGTGCCACCAGCTCCGGGACATCAACCTACAATGAGCAGTTCTTC. The full variable domain, its missing parts supplied by reference TRBV15 and TRBJ2-1, is DAMVIQNPRYQVTQFGKPVTLSCSQTLNHNVMYWYQQKSSQAPKLLFHYYDKDFNNEADTPDNFQSRRPNTSFCFLDIRSPGLGDTAMYLCATSSGTSTYNEQFFGPGTRLTVL.

V gene TRBV6-6 combines with J gene TRBJ2-7, with 8 nucleotides matching TRBD1. Germline assignment: CDR1 MNHNY and CDR2 SVGAGI (reference sequence). This CDR3 comprises 15 residues. The junction had 16 bases not matched to a gene; V was cut back by 10 bases and J by 5 bases. CDR3 sequence: CATHKDRVVLDEQYF. For the CDR3, the DNA is TGTGCCACCCATAAGGACAGGGTGGTATTGGACGAGCAGTACTTC.

The V and J genes are TRBV28 and TRBJ1-4; 9 bases align to TRBD1. CDR1 is MDHEN, CDR2 SYDVKM, per germline. The trim removed 6 bases at V and 5 bases at J, leaving 7 bases unmatched. The CDR3 extends over 15 amino acids. For the CDR3, the DNA is TGTGCCAGCAGGCCTACAGGGGGCGGAAATGAAAAACTGTTTTTT. Translation: CASRPTGGGNEKLFF.

The J gene is TRBJ1-3, the V gene TRBV28; 7 positions agree with TRBD1. Germline-derived CDR1 and CDR2 are MDHEN and SYDVKM. V trimming: 6 bases; J trimming: 0 bases; junction bases outside the gene matches: 5. The CDR3 length is 15 residues. The CDR3 DNA sequence: TGTGCCAGCAGAAAAGGGGGCCTCTCTGGAAACACCATATATTTT. This encodes CASRKGGLSGNTIYF.

The chain carries TRBV27 and TRBJ2-7, with D perhaps matching TRBD1 (5 bases). V was clipped by 2 bases and J by 0 bases, with 11 bases between them. The germline CDR1 and CDR2 sequences are MNHEY and SMNVEV (reference sequence). The CDR3 runs 15 residues. The CDR3 sequence: CASSLGGQPSYEQYF. Here the CDR3 DNA reads TGTGCCAGCAGTTTAGGCGGACAACCCTCCTACGAGCAGTACTTC.